This T cell receptor (beta chain) originates from a study of T cells after yellow fever vaccination. MiXCR was run by TCRdb on the 5' RACE reads, yielding one entry per CDR3 protein. The repertoire holds 500,000 to 550,000 distinct CDR3 sequences, just over 20% seen once, with about a sixth in the top ten. Germline loops: CDR1 SQVTM, CDR2 ANQGSEA. The CDR3 spans 17 residues. Trimming removed 6 bases from V and 1 base from J; junction bases left unmatched: 6. V usage is TRBV29-1 and J usage is TRBJ2-6; TRBD2 matches 13 bases. Sequenced here: PBMCs, sampled 21 days after the first yellow fever vaccination. The clonotype was recovered from a man aged 18 to 29 who received the YFV17D yellow fever vaccine. Written as DNA, the CDR3 is TGCAGCGTGGGGACTAGCGGGGCCGGGTCTGGGGCCAACGTCCTGACTTTC. Translation: CSVGTSGAGSGANVLTF.